Shown below are 9 T cell receptor beta chains from a single sample sequenced in a study of blood T cells in healthy people across ages. A sample-barcoded 5' primer and a J-beta primer mix were used in a second PCR of about 7 to 11 cycles. TCRdb reprocessed the 5' RACE reads via MiXCR and lists one record per CDR3 protein. The sample has 1.8 million or so distinct CDR3 sequences; around 42% are singletons. Specimen: blood. Receptors were obtained from a human donor in good health.

The rearrangement links TRBV25-1 to TRBJ2-7, with 8 bases identical to TRBD1. In germline, CDR1 is MGHDK, CDR2 SYGVNS. The CDR3 has 15 residues. Germline trimming cut 0 bases from V and 2 bases from J; bases unmatched to any gene: 3. The CDR3 here is CASSEYGQGAYEQYF. CDR3 nucleotide sequence: TGTGCCAGCAGTGAATATGGACAGGGCGCCTACGAGCAGTACTTC.

This clonotype was observed a few times. CDR3 sequence reads: CSARSDRGQETQYF. CDR3 sequence (DNA): TGCAGTGCTAGATCGGACAGGGGGCAAGAGACCCAGTACTTC. The chain combines TRBV20-1 with TRBJ2-5; 10 bases match TRBD1. The CDR3 is made up of 14 amino acids. Trimming cost V 2 bases and J 2 bases; bases outside gene matches: 2. Germline-derived CDR1 and CDR2 are DFQATT and SNEGSKA (reference sequence).

The table lists this clonotype with a few counts. This sequence joins TRBV12-3 or TRBV12-4 and TRBJ2-6; maybe TRBD2 (6 bases). CDR3 length equals 17 residues. V shed 3 bases and J shed 2 bases, with 14 bases lying between them. CDR3 residues: CASSFWREVAGANVLTF. The CDR3 coding sequence is TGTGCCAGCAGTTTTTGGAGGGAAGTAGCTGGGGCCAACGTCCTGACTTTC.

J is TRBJ2-1 and V is TRBV7-2; 10 positions agree with TRBD2. In germline, CDR1 is SGHTA, CDR2 FQGNSA. The CDR3 covers 17 residues. V shed 3 bases, J shed 7 bases, and the junction held 12 bases outside the gene matches. DNA for the CDR3: TGTGCCAGCAGCTTCTCAGCGGGGGGGCCGGCGGGGAATGAGCAGTTCTTC. It codes for CASSFSAGGPAGNEQFF.

This chain links TRBV24-1 with TRBJ2-1, with a weak D call TRBD2 (6 bases). Germline V lookup: CDR1 KGHDR, CDR2 SFDVKD. The CDR3 spans 15 residues. Trimming shortened V by 1 base and J by 8 bases, and 14 bases separated the two germline ends. The CDR3 sequence: CATSDLRPGVHEQFF. The CDR3 nucleotides read TGTGCCACCAGTGATTTACGGCCGGGGGTCCATGAGCAGTTCTTC.

Details on this clonotype: The junction does not match germline at one end; this may be a read error. This rearrangement joins TRBV4-2 to TRBJ1-2; 7 bases are shared with TRBD1. The CDR3 sequence is 14 residues long. The germline V gene encodes CDR1 LGHNA and CDR2 YNFKEQ. Here the CDR3 DNA reads TGTGCCGGCAGCCCTCGGACAGGTCTCTATGGCTACACCTTC. Amino acid sequence: CAGSPRTGLYGYTF.

This chain joins TRBV29-1 and TRBJ1-1; 7 nucleotides agree with TRBD1. Germline V gene data show CDR1 as SQVTM and CDR2 as ANQGSEA. V lost 4 bases and J lost 10; bases outside the gene matches: 12. The CDR3 has 13 residues. The CDR3 loop reads CSVADRALIGAFF. The CDR3 DNA is TGCAGCGTTGCCGACAGGGCATTAATAGGAGCTTTCTTT.

This chain connects TRBV12-3 or TRBV12-4 to TRBJ1-1, with D perhaps TRBD1 (6 bases). Trimming cost V 10 bases and J 5 bases, with 17 bases left between them. The CDR3 runs 13 residues. CDR3 protein: CAITLQGRTEAFF. The CDR3 region has the DNA TGTGCCATCACTCTACAGGGTCGGACTGAAGCTTTCTTT.

In its sample, this clonotype was seen a few times. At one boundary the junction diverges from the germline segment, which might be a read error. V is TRBV7-7 and J is TRBJ2-1; TRBD2 aligns across 11 bases. The CDR3 is 15 residues long. The germline V gene has CDR1 SSHAT and CDR2 FNYEAQ (reference sequence). CDR3 bases: TGTGCTAGCAGCTTAAGTAGCGGGGGGGGTGATGAGCAGTTCTTC. As protein: CASSLSSGGGDEQFF.